The source of this TCR beta chain is a study of blood T cell repertoires in COVID-19 (dated by TCRdb to 2020 to 2022). Turning to the overall study: The collaborator samples originated in the United States, Italy and Spain and spanned the acute and convalescent phases of COVID-19. The prospective study material was composed of cDNA or gDNA derived from T cells, B-cell-depleted T cells, or PBMCs. Deeply sampled blood TCRbeta repertoires from subjects exposed to, actively infected with, or recovered from COVID-19 were included in the dataset. A freely available public database, intended as a resource for researchers studying the immune response to SARS-CoV-2, is where the repertoires were released. The samples were drawn from the first 160 participants of the ongoing ImmuneRACE study and from 1,254 subjects provided by 6 global collaborators. The sample metadata nearly always contained a de-identified subject ID, COVID-19 status, age in years and sex. Where available, HLA class I and class II types were obtained from metadata supplied by the sample provider rather than from assay-based typing.

Cut back by 6 bases and 2 bases, the V and J ends lie 20 bases apart. The CDR3, from cysteine to phenylalanine, totals 17 residues. The kept DNA is CDR3 alone, 51 bases in frame from the first base. The germline V gene specifies MDHEN as CDR1 and SYDVKM as CDR2. In regard to this clone: Its target antigen remains unknown. Qualities for individual bases were not recorded, and no much larger clone is one base off.

Participants in the prospective study were aged 18 to 89 years, lived in over 20 United States geographic areas, and enrolled through a virtual design. To assign participants to cohorts, the prospective study relied on clinical history that participants themselves reported in a screening survey and a study questionnaire. Recovered participants in ImmuneRACE Cohort 3 were defined as having two consecutive negative NP/OP PCR tests, clearance from a healthcare professional, or resolution of symptoms. In the prospective study, mobile phlebotomists collected whole blood, serum and a nasopharyngeal or oropharyngeal swab from each participant. Prospective study participants could optionally give additional blood draws and questionnaires over an approximately 2-month period. Blood samples from the prospective study were shipped frozen or at room temperature prior to DNA extraction. What the research found in general, with its limitations: The amount of clinical and demographic metadata varied by source and participant and was provided uncurated.

TCRbeta CDR3 regions were amplified from genomic DNA by means of the immunoSEQ Assay, a bias-controlled multiplex PCR. Per the authors' processing: The number of nucleated cells in each sample was estimated from the amplification of reference gene primers within the assay. To quantify the absolute abundance of each unique TCRbeta CDR3 rearrangement, sequence reads were collapsed and filtered. For each sample, productive Simpson clonality was calculated by taking the square root of Simpson's diversity index across productive rearrangements. The source is immuneACCESS, and TCRdb retained only in-frame sequences with V and J called. Part of the clones is not carried over; for the studies checked, unresolved V genes explain less than half of this, and the remainder is unexplained. V, J and clone size are taken as reported in that table, and D and trimming were inferred from the DNA itself. Counted in this sample were approximately 210,000 clones; around 80% of them appeared once. The ten top clones hold 15% of the sample.

Sequencing used PBMCs or T cells enriched from blood (not recorded which). The clonotype originates from a man aged 40-49 years who had recovered from COVID-19. The chain joins TRBV28 to TRBJ2-4; the D gene is unclear. DNA sequence: TGTGCCAGCAGCCCCTCGGGTCCCCCTGCGACCAAAAACATTCAGTACTTC. Translated, it gives CASSPSGPPATKNIQYF.